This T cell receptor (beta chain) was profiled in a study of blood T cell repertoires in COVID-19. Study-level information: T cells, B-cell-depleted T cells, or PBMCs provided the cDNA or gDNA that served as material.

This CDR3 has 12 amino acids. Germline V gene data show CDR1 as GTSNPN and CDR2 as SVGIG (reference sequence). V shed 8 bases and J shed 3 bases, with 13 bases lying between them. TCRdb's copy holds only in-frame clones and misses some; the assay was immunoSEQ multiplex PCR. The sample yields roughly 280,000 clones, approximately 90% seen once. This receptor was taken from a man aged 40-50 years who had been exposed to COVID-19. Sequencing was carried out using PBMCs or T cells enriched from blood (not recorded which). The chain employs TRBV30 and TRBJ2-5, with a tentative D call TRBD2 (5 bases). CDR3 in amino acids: CAASDFEETQYF. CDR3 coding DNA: TGTGCCGCGTCGGACTTCGAAGAGACCCAGTACTTC.